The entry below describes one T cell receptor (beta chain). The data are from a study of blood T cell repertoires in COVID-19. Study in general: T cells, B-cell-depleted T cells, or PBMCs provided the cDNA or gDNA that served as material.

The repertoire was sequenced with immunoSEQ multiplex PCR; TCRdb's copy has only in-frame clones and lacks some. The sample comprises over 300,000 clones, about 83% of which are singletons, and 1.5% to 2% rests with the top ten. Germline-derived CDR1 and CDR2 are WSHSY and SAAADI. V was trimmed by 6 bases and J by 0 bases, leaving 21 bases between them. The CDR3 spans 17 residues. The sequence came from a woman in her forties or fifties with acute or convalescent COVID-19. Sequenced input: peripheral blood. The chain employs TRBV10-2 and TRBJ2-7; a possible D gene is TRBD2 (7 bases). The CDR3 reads CASSRLLGGRASYEQYF. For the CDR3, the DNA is TGCGCCAGCAGCCGCCTACTAGGGGGGAGGGCCTCCTACGAGCAGTACTTC.